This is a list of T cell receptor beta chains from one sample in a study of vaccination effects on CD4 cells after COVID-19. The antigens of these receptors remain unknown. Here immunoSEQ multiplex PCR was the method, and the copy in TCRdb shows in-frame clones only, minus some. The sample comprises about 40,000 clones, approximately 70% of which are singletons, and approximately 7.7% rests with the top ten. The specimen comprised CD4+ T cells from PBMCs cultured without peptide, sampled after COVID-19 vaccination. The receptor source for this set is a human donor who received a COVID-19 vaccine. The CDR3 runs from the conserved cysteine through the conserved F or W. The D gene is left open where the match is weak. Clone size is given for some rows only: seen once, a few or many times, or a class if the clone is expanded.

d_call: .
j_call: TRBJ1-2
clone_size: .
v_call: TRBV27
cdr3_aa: CASSLSGPGNYGYTF
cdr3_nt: TGTGCCAGCAGTTTATCGGGACCTGGGAACTATGGCTACACCTTC

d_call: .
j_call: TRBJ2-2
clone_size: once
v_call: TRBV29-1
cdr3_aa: CSVGASGELFF
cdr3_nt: TGCAGCGTTGGGGCCAGTGGTGAGCTGTTTTTT

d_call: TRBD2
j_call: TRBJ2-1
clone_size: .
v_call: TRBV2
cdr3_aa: CASRPGLPYNEQFF
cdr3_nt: TGTGCCAGCAGACCGGGACTACCCTACAATGAGCAGTTCTTC

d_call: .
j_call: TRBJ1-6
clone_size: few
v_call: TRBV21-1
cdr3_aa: CATRGRQGPSPLHF
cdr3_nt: TGTGCCACCAGGGGGAGACAGGGCCCTTCACCCCTCCACTTT

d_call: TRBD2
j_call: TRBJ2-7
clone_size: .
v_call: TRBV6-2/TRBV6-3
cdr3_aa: CASSYNTGGWEQYF
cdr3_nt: TGTGCCAGCAGTTACAACACGGGAGGGTGGGAGCAGTACTTC

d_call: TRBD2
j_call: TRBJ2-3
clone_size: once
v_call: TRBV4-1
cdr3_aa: CASSQGLAGGTDTQYF
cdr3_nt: TGCGCCAGCAGCCAAGGTCTAGCGGGGGGAACAGATACGCAGTATTTT

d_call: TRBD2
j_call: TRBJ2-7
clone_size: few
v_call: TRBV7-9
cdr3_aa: CASSLSASGAYEQYF
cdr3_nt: TGTGCCAGCAGCTTATCGGCTAGCGGAGCCTACGAGCAGTACTTC

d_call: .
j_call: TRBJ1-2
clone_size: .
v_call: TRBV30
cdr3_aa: CAWTPSYGYTF
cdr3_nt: TGTGCCTGGACCCCCTCCTATGGCTACACCTTC

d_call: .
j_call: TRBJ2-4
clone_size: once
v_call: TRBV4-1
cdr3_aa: CASSQVDPTLAKNIQYF
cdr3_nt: TGCGCCAGCAGCCAAGTCGATCCGACTTTAGCCAAAAACATTCAGTACTTC

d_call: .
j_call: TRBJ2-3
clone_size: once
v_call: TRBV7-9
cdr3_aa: CASSRGGGTDTQYF
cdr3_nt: TGTGCCAGCAGCCGAGGCGGGGGCACAGATACGCAGTATTTT

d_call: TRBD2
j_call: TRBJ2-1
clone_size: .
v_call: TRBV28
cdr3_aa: CASGPGLAGGPPYNEQFF
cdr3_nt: TGTGCCAGCGGACCGGGACTAGCGGGAGGGCCCCCTTACAATGAGCAGTTCTTC

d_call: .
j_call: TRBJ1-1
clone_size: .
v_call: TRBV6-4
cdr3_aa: CASSREKNTEAFF
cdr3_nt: TGTGCCAGCAGTCGGGAGAAGAACACTGAAGCTTTCTTT

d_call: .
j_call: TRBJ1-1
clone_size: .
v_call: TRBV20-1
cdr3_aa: CSARDRGEAFF
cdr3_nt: TGCAGTGCTAGAGATCGGGGTGAAGCTTTCTTT

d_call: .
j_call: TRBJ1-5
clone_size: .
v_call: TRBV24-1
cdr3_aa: CAINRVGQPQHF
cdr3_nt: TGTGCCATAAACAGGGTTGGACAGCCCCAGCATTTT

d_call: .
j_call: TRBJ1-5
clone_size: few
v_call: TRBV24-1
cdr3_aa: CATSVQPQHF
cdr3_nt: TGTGCCACCAGTGTTCAGCCCCAGCATTTT

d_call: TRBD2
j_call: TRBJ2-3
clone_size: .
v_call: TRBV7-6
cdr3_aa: CASSFLAGGPEDTQYF
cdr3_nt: TGTGCCAGCAGCTTTCTAGCGGGGGGGCCAGAAGATACGCAGTATTTT

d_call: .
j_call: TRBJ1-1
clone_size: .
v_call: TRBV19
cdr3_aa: CASSIASIGGTEAFF
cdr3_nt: TGTGCCAGTAGCATCGCCTCAATAGGGGGAACTGAAGCTTTCTTT

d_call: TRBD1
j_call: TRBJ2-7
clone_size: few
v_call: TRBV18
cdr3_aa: CASSPDRANEQYF
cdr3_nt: TGTGCCAGCTCACCAGACAGGGCCAACGAGCAGTACTTC

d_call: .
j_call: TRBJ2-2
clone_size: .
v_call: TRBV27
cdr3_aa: CASSPQPSTGELFF
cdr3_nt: TGTGCCAGCAGTCCACAGCCTTCCACCGGGGAGCTGTTTTTT

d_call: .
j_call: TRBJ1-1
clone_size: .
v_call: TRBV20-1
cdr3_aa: CRSTRGTEAFF
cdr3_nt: TGCAGGTCTACGAGGGGAACTGAAGCTTTCTTT

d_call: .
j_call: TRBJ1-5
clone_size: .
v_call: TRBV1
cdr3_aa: CTSSQEWGGRFNQPQHF
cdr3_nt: TGCACCAGCAGCCAAGAGTGGGGAGGGAGGTTCAATCAGCCCCAGCATTTT

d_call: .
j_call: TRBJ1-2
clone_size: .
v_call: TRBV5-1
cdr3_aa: CASSLPGIYGYTF
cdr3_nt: TGCGCCAGCAGCTTGCCCGGGATCTATGGCTACACCTTC

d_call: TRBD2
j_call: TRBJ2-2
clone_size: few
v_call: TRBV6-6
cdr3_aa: CASSTTSGVIGELFF
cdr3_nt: TGTGCCAGCAGTACCACTAGCGGGGTGATCGGGGAGCTGTTTTTT

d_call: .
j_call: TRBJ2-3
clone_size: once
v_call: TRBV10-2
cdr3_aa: CASSGADTQYF
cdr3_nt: TGCGCCAGCAGTGGTGCAGATACGCAGTATTTT

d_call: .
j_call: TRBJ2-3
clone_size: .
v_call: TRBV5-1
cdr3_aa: CASSFSRDTQYF
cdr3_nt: TGCGCCAGCAGCTTTTCTAGGGATACGCAGTATTTT

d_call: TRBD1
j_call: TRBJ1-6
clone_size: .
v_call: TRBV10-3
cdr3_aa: CAISAEGAPYNSPLHF
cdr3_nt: TGTGCCATCAGTGCAGAGGGGGCTCCCTATAATTCACCCCTCCACTTT

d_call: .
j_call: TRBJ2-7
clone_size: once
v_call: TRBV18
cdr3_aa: CASSPPGTHSYEQYF
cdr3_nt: TGTGCCAGCTCACCACCTGGGACTCACTCCTACGAGCAGTACTTC

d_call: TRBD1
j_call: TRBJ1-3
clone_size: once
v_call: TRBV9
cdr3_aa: CASTAGGPSGNTIYF
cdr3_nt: TGTGCCAGCACCGCAGGGGGCCCCTCTGGAAACACCATATATTTT

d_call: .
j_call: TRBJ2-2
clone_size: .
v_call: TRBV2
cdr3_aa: CASSGHMGGELFF
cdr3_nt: TGTGCCAGCAGTGGACATATGGGCGGGGAGCTGTTTTTT

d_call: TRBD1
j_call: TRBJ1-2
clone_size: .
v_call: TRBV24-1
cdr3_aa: CATGPTGDYGYTF
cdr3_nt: TGTGCCACAGGCCCCACAGGGGACTATGGCTACACCTTC

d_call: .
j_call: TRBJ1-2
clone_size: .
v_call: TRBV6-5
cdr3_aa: CASSYRGTNYGYTF
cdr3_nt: TGTGCCAGCAGTTACAGGGGTACTAACTATGGCTACACCTTC

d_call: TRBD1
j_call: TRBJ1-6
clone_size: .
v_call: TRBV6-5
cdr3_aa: CASSLQGSGSPLHF
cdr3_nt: TGTGCCAGCAGTCTACAGGGGTCCGGATCACCCCTCCACTTT

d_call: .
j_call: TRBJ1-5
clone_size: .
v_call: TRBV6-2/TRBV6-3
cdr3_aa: CASSYYGQGNQPQHF
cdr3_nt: TGTGCCAGCAGTTACTACGGCCAGGGGAATCAGCCCCAGCATTTT

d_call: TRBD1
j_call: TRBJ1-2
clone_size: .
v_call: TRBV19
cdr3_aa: CASSPQTGPSYGYTF
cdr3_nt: TGTGCCAGTAGTCCTCAGACAGGGCCATCCTATGGCTACACCTTC

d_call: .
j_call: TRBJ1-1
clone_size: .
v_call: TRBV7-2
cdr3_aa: CASSSAWRGTEAFF
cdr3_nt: TGTGCCAGCAGCTCGGCGTGGCGGGGCACTGAAGCTTTCTTT

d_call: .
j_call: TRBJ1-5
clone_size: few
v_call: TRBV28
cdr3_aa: CASSLTQSDQPQHF
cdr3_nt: TGTGCCAGCAGTTTAACCCAATCCGATCAGCCCCAGCATTTT

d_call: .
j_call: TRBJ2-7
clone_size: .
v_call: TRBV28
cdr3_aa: CASRRLGSSYEQYF
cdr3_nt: TGTGCCAGCAGGAGACTGGGGAGCTCCTACGAGCAGTACTTC

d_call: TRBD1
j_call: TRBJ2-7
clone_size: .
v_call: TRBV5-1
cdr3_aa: CASTMTGGREQYF
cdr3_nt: TGCGCCAGCACGATGACAGGGGGCCGCGAGCAGTACTTC

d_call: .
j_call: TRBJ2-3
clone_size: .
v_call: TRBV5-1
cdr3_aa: CASSLASLDTQYF
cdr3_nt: TGCGCCAGCAGCTTGGCTAGCCTAGATACGCAGTATTTT

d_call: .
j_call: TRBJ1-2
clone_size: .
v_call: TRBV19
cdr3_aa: CASRGAVFRYYGYTF
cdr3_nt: TGTGCCAGTAGAGGGGCGGTTTTTCGATACTATGGCTACACCTTC

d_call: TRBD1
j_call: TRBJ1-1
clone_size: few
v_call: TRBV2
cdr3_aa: CASRDRGRAFF
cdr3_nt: TGTGCCAGCAGGGACAGGGGGAGAGCTTTCTTT

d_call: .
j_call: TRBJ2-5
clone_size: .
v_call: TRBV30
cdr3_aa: CAWSGAAAQYF
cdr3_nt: TGTGCCTGGAGTGGGGCAGCGGCCCAGTACTTC

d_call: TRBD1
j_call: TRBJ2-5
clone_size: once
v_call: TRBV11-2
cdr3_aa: CASSLDWVGTAQETQYF
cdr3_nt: TGTGCCAGCAGCTTAGATTGGGTTGGGACAGCACAAGAGACCCAGTACTTC

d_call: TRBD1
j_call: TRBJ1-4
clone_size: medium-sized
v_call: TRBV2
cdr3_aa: CASNRGQGGKLFF
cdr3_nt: TGTGCCAGCAATAGGGGGCAGGGTGGAAAACTGTTTTTT

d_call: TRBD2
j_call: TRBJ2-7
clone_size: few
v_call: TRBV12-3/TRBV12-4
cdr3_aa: CASSGGTSGRKYF
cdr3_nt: TGTGCCAGCAGTGGTGGGACTAGCGGGAGGAAGTACTTC

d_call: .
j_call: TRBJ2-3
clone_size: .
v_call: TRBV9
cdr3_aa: CASSVERRAGDTQYF
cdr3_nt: TGTGCCAGCAGCGTAGAACGGAGGGCCGGGGATACGCAGTATTTT

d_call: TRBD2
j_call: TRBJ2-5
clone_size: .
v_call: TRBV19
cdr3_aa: CASKDSRGGGTQETQYF
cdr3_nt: TGTGCCAGTAAGGATAGCCGGGGGGGAGGGACCCAAGAGACCCAGTACTTC

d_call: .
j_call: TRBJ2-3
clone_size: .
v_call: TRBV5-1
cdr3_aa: CASSLYSPLTDTQYF
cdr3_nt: TGCGCCAGCAGCTTGTACTCCCCACTCACAGATACGCAGTATTTT

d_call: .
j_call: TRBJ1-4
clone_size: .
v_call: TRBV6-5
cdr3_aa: CASSYSGGATNEKLFF
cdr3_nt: TGTGCCAGCAGTTACTCGGGTGGAGCAACTAATGAAAAACTGTTTTTT

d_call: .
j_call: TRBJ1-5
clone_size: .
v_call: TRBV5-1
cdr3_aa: CASSLAGAESNQPQHF
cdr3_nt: TGCGCCAGCAGCTTGGCGGGGGCAGAAAGCAATCAGCCCCAGCATTTT

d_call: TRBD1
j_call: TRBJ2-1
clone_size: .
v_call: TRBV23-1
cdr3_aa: CASSQSPRQGPVNEQFF
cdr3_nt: TGCGCCAGCAGTCAAAGTCCAAGACAGGGTCCGGTCAATGAGCAGTTCTTC

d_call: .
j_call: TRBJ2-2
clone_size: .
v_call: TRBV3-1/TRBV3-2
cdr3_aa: CASSYGGNTGELFF
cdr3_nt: TGTGCCAGCAGCTACGGGGGGAACACCGGGGAGCTGTTTTTT

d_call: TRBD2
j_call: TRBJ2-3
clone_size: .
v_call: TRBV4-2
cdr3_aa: CASSQAGRGWEDTQYF
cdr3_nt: TGTGCCAGCAGCCAAGCCGGGAGGGGCTGGGAAGATACGCAGTATTTT

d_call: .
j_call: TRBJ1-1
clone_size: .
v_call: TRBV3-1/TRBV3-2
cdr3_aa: CASSRTQNTEAFF
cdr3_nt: TGTGCCAGCAGCCGCACACAAAACACTGAAGCTTTCTTT

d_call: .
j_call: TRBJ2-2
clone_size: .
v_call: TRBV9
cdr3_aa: CASSVEGGRTGELFF
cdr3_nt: TGTGCCAGCAGCGTAGAGGGGGGGAGGACCGGGGAGCTGTTTTTT